These 17 T cell receptor beta chains were all obtained from the same sample, sequenced in a study of CD8+ T cells in alopecia areata. Described treatment: oral pan-JAK inhibitor, 5-10 mg twice daily. RNA extraction and reverse transcription yielded cDNA as sequencing template. Sequenced by immunoSEQ multiplex PCR; TCRdb stores in-frame clones only, minus some. Found here are approximately 210,000 clones, roughly 40% of them singletons; the top ten hold around 3%. Sequencing was performed on CD4+ T cells sorted from blood, taken at approximately week 36, from a patient treated with tofacitinib. The source of these receptors is a human donor with alopecia areata.

A few counts support this clone. The V gene is TRBV29-1, the J gene TRBJ2-1; 8 bases line up with TRBD2. V lost 4 bases to trimming and J lost 4 bases; unmatched junction nucleotides: 6. Germline CDR1 reads SQVTM; CDR2 reads ANQGSEA. The CDR3 covers 14 residues. The CDR3 DNA reads TGCAGCGTTGTAATACTAGCGGAGTACAATGAGCAGTTCTTC. This translates into CSVVILAEYNEQFF.

This chain uses TRBV7-2 with TRBJ2-5; D gene ambiguous. The CDR3 totals 12 residues. Trimming stripped 1 base from V and 5 bases from J, with 5 bases between. The V gene's germline CDR1 is SGHTA and CDR2 FQGNSA. CDR3 amino acids: CASSLGRETQYF. The CDR3 DNA reads TGTGCCAGCAGCTTAGGGCGGGAGACCCAGTACTTC.

The rearrangement joins TRBV2 to TRBJ2-3; 9 bases map to TRBD2. The CDR3 runs 16 residues. V trimming: 3 bases; J trimming: 4 bases; junction bases outside the gene matches: 8. From germline, CDR1 is SNHLY and CDR2 FYNNEI. CDR3 coding DNA: TGTGCCAGCAGTGATACGATAGTAGCGGGAGCAGATACGCAGTATTTT. This translates into CASSDTIVAGADTQYF.

The gene calls are TRBV29-1 and TRBJ1-1, with 9 nucleotides matching TRBD1. V was pared by 4 bases and J by 2 bases, with 2 bases of the junction left unmatched. The CDR3 contains 13 residues. Germline-derived CDR1 and CDR2 are SQVTM and ANQGSEA. Here the CDR3 DNA reads TGCAGCGTTGCGACAGGGGGAAACACTGAAGCTTTCTTT. As protein: CSVATGGNTEAFF.

This chain links TRBV7-2 with TRBJ2-5; D is possibly TRBD1 or TRBD2 (5 bases each). CDR3 size: 14 residues. CDR1 and CDR2 (germline): SGHTA, FQGNSA. Trimming removed 5 bases at V and 5 bases at J, with 15 bases between. The CDR3 loop is CASSLQAGGETQYF. DNA of the CDR3: TGTGCCAGCAGCCTACAGGCAGGCGGGGAGACCCAGTACTTC.

This clone was seen once. The V call is TRBV7-2, the J call TRBJ2-3; D remains ambiguous. V was pared by 1 base and J by 3 bases, with 8 bases between. Germline values: CDR1 SGHTA, CDR2 FQGNSA. CDR3 size: 14 residues. The CDR3 sequence is CASSLGFKTDTQYF. The CDR3 coding sequence is TGTGCCAGCAGCTTAGGCTTCAAGACAGATACGCAGTATTTT.

The chain uses TRBV29-1 and TRBJ2-1, with a possible D match to TRBD2 (6 bases). The V end was cut by 4 bases, the J end by 5 bases, with 12 bases between. Germline lookup yields CDR1 SQVTM and CDR2 ANQGSEA. The CDR3 is made up of 13 amino acids. The CDR3 DNA follows: TGCAGCGTTGGGTCTAGCGCAAACAATGAGCAGTTCTTC. It encodes CSVGSSANNEQFF.

The chain employs TRBV29-1 and TRBJ2-7; 9 nucleotides match TRBD1. Germline CDR1 SQVTM, CDR2 ANQGSEA. CDR3 length: 16 amino acids. The J segment lost 2 bases and the V segment lost 0 bases, leaving 8 bases of the junction unmatched. In nucleotides, the CDR3 is TGCAGCGTTGAAGATCCCCCCGGGACAGGGACCTACGAGCAGTACTTC. Translation: CSVEDPPGTGTYEQYF.

The V call is TRBV18, the J call TRBJ2-7; 9 nucleotides agree with TRBD2. This CDR3 comprises 16 residues. Germline V gene data show CDR1 as KGHSH and CDR2 as LQKENI. The V gene end was trimmed by 0 bases and the J gene end by 7 bases; junction bases not matched to a gene: 10. DNA of the CDR3: TGTGCCAGCTCACCACCTGGCGGGAGGGCCTCGGGGGAGCAGTACTTC. Translating it yields CASSPPGGRASGEQYF.

The chain has TRBV5-1 and TRBJ2-3, with TRBD1 matching 8 bases. V dropped 6 bases and J dropped 6; count of bases not matched to a gene: 12. Per germline, CDR1 SGHRS and CDR2 YFSETQ. This CDR3 is built from 15 residues. CDR3 nucleotide sequence: TGCGCCAGCACGGTTAGAGCAGGGGGCGTCGATACGCAGTATTTT. Translated, it gives CASTVRAGGVDTQYF.

The chain links TRBV28 to TRBJ1-5; possible D gene TRBD1, 5 bases. Between the trimmed V and J ends, which lost 2 bases and 3 bases, there was a span of 8 bases. The CDR3 consists of 14 residues. The germline gives CDR1 MDHEN, CDR2 SYDVKM. CDR3 residues: CASSLQGHNQPQHF. CDR3 sequence (DNA): TGTGCCAGCAGTTTACAGGGTCACAATCAGCCCCAGCATTTT.

The chain employs TRBV9 and TRBJ2-5; D is undetermined. Germline assignment: CDR1 SGDLS and CDR2 YYNGEE. Trimming shortened V by 4 bases and J by 5 bases, and 12 bases separated the two germline ends. The CDR3 sequence is 13 residues long. CDR3 sequence reads: CASSKLPSETQYF. CDR3 sequence (DNA): TGTGCCAGCAGCAAACTGCCTTCGGAGACCCAGTACTTC.

The chain has TRBV4-1 and TRBJ2-7, with 7 bases that match TRBD2. This CDR3 is 19 amino acids long. In germline, CDR1 is MGHRA, CDR2 YSYEKL. With 0 bases clipped from V and 0 bases from J, the junction kept 14 bases outside the gene matches. The CDR3 loop is CASSQELGLGRGYSYEQYF. The CDR3, as DNA: TGCGCCAGCAGCCAAGAACTCGGGTTAGGGAGGGGTTACTCCTACGAGCAGTACTTC.

The chain carries TRBV2 and TRBJ2-3; D remains ambiguous. This CDR3 comprises 13 residues. V dropped 7 bases and J dropped 3 bases, with 11 bases sitting between them. CDR1 SNHLY and CDR2 FYNNEI come from the germline V gene. As DNA, the CDR3 is TGTGCCAGCACACTCGGCAGAACAGATACGCAGTATTTT. It encodes CASTLGRTDTQYF.

V and J are TRBV29-1 and TRBJ2-5, with 8 bases lining up with TRBD2. The CDR3 is 12 residues long. After removal of 5 bases from V and 7 bases from J, the junction contained 6 bases not matched to a gene. Germline V gives CDR1 SQVTM, CDR2 ANQGSEA. CDR3 bases: TGCAGCGTTCGCGGAGCGGGGGCGACCCAGTACTTC. Translation: CSVRGAGATQYF.

This chain uses TRBV11-2 with TRBJ2-1, with D possibly TRBD2 on 6 matching bases. Trimming stripped 4 bases from V and 7 bases from J, with 23 bases between. The CDR3 contains 17 residues. Germline V CDR1 and CDR2: SGHAT, FQNNGV. CDR3 region: CASSSSHGRTSKNEQFF. The CDR3, as DNA: TGTGCCAGCAGCTCAAGTCACGGGAGAACGAGTAAAAATGAGCAGTTCTTC.

CDR3 bases: TGTGCCAGCAGCTTCCCGGGACAGAAAAGCCGGGAGCTGTTTTTT. Residues: CASSFPGQKSRELFF. The rearrangement joins TRBV5-4 to TRBJ2-2; 7 bases match TRBD1. Germline V gene data show CDR1 as SGHNT and CDR2 as YYREEE (reference sequence). CDR3 size: 15 residues. With V trimmed by 2 bases and J by 9 bases, 10 bases remained unmatched.